The 12 T cell receptor beta chains below come from one sample, sequenced in a study of blood T cells in healthy people across ages. Then a second PCR, running roughly 7 to 11 cycles, was carried out with a sample-barcoded 5' primer and a J-beta primer mix. Each CDR3 protein is one row after TCRdb ran MiXCR on the 5' RACE reads. The data contain 1 million or so distinct CDR3 sequences, around 27% of them singletons. Separately, the same data were catalogued under a study of T cells of mothers and their children.

Sequenced material: blood. The receptors originated from a girl aged 2-10 years in good health.

This chain joins TRBV7-2 and TRBJ2-3; no firm D call. The CDR3 spans 13 residues. V was shortened by 1 base and J by 5 bases, with 7 bases between the two germline ends. Germline CDR1 reads SGHTA; CDR2 reads FQGNSA. DNA for the CDR3: TGTGCCAGCAGCTTAGTTTCCCGAGATACGCAGTATTTT. This translates into CASSLVSRDTQYF. The complete variable domain, with remaining parts taken from reference TRBV7-2 and TRBJ2-3, reads GAGVSQSPSNKVTEKGKDVELRCDPISGHTALYWYRQSLGQGLEFLIYFQGNSAPDKSGLPSDRFSAERTGGSVSTLTIQRTQQEDSAVYLCASSLVSRDTQYFGPGTRLTVL.

In this sample, this clonotype turned up once. J is TRBJ2-2 and V is TRBV6-5, with TRBD1 as a possible D gene (5 bases). There are 15 residues in the CDR3. The germline gives CDR1 MNHEY, CDR2 SVGAGI. The V and J ends lost 2 bases and 4 bases respectively, with 11 bases between them. For the CDR3, the DNA is TGTGCCAGCAGTTACATAAAGGGGCTCACCGGGGAGCTGTTTTTT. Residues: CASSYIKGLTGELFF.

The rearrangement uses TRBV2 and TRBJ2-1; D not certain. V was shortened by 4 bases and J by 7 bases, with 11 bases between the two germline ends. The CDR3 is 13 residues long. Germline V gene data show CDR1 as SNHLY and CDR2 as FYNNEI. The CDR3 DNA reads as TGTGCCAGCAGTGGTGGTATTGTTAATGAGCAGTTCTTC. It codes for CASSGGIVNEQFF. The full variable domain, completed using reference TRBV2 and TRBJ2-1, is EPEVTQTPSHQVTQMGQEVILRCVPISNHLYFYWYRQILGQKVEFLVSFYNNEISEKSEIFDDQFSVERPDGSNFTLKIRSTKLEDSAMYFCASSGGIVNEQFFGPGTRLTVL.

This clonotype turned up a few times. Germline and junction disagree at one end, which may indicate a read error. The V call is TRBV14, the J call TRBJ2-5; 7 bases are a match to TRBD1. Germline CDR1 is SGHDN and CDR2 is FVKESK. CDR3 size: 15 residues. The CDR3 bases are TGTGCCAACAGCCAACTAAAGGGGGCGAGAGAGACCCAGTACTTC. It translates to CANSQLKGARETQYF.

This clonotype showed up just a few times. This chain connects TRBV7-9 to TRBJ1-5; D gene ambiguous. CDR1 is SEHNR, CDR2 FQNEAQ, per germline (reference sequence). V dropped 5 bases and J dropped 1 base, with 9 bases sitting between them. The CDR3 loop spans 14 amino acids. CDR3 region: CASSGEDSNQPQHF. The DNA of the CDR3 is TGTGCCAGCAGCGGAGAGGACAGCAATCAGCCCCAGCATTTT. Full variable domain (missing parts from reference TRBV7-9 and TRBJ1-5): DTGVSQNPRHKITKRGQNVTFRCDPISEHNRLYWYRQTLGQGPEFLTYFQNEAQLEKSRLLSDRFSAERPKGSFSTLEIQRTEQGDSAMYLCASSGEDSNQPQHFGDGTRLSIL.

The chain is built from TRBV7-9 and TRBJ1-1; D remains ambiguous. The CDR3 runs 16 residues. Looked up from germline, CDR1 is SEHNR and CDR2 is FQNEAQ (reference sequence). Trimming pared 5 bases from V and 5 bases from J, leaving 21 bases between. CDR3 DNA sequence: TGTGCCAGCAGCCCTCTGGGATCGGGATACGAAACTGAAGCTTTCTTT. Encoded protein: CASSPLGSGYETEAFF.

The chain employs TRBV7-8 and TRBJ2-5; possible D gene TRBD2, 5 bases. V lost 5 bases and J 2 bases, leaving 15 bases between the germline ends. CDR3 length: 15 residues. Per germline, CDR1 SGHVS and CDR2 FQNEAQ. CDR3 DNA sequence: TGTGCCAGCAGCACTGAGGGAGCCAGTCAAGAGACCCAGTACTTC. Translating gives CASSTEGASQETQYF. Looking up the rest from reference TRBV7-8 and TRBJ2-5 gives the full variable domain: GAGVSQSPRYKVAKRGQDVALRCDPISGHVSLFWYQQALGQGPEFLTYFQNEAQLDKSGLPSDRFFAERPEGSVSTLKIQRTQQEDSAVYLCASSTEGASQETQYFGPGTRLLVL.

This clonotype has only a few counts. The chain has TRBV6-5 and TRBJ2-6; tentative D call: TRBD1 (6 bases). The germline V gene encodes CDR1 MNHEY and CDR2 SVGAGI. V lost 6 bases and J 4 bases, leaving 16 bases between the germline ends. The CDR3 is 16 amino acids. CDR3 bases: TGTGCCAGCAGATCACAGGGTGGAGTAGGGGCCAACGTCCTGACTTTC. This translates into CASRSQGGVGANVLTF.

The chain has TRBV7-9 and TRBJ1-6; D is unresolved. CDR1 is SEHNR, CDR2 FQNEAQ, per germline (reference sequence). The CDR3 covers 13 residues. V gave up 4 bases and J gave up 9 bases, with 10 bases separating them. The CDR3 loop reads CASSSNQLSPLHF. CDR3 nucleotide sequence: TGTGCCAGCAGCTCTAATCAACTTTCACCCCTCCACTTT.

This clonotype was detected only once. The CDR3 loop is CSARDSGGRTDTQYF. CDR3 in DNA: TGCAGTGCTAGAGATAGCGGGGGGCGCACAGATACGCAGTATTTT. V is TRBV20-1 and J is TRBJ2-3; TRBD2 aligns across 10 bases. There are 15 residues in the CDR3. Per the germline V gene, CDR1 is DFQATT and CDR2 is SNEGSKA (reference sequence). V lost 0 bases to trimming and J lost 1 base; unmatched junction nucleotides: 1.

DNA for the CDR3: TGTGCCAGCAGTGGCAGTCGGCAAGAGACCCAGTACTTC. Translating it yields CASSGSRQETQYF. This rearrangement joins TRBV2 to TRBJ2-5; D not resolved. Trimming stripped 4 bases from V and 2 bases from J, with 8 bases between. Germline V gene data show CDR1 as SNHLY and CDR2 as FYNNEI. CDR3 length: 13 residues. The whole variable domain, remainder taken from reference TRBV2 and TRBJ2-5, is EPEVTQTPSHQVTQMGQEVILRCVPISNHLYFYWYRQILGQKVEFLVSFYNNEISEKSEIFDDQFSVERPDGSNFTLKIRSTKLEDSAMYFCASSGSRQETQYFGPGTRLLVL.

This clonotype was picked up one time. The rearrangement uses TRBV11-2 and TRBJ2-7; 8 bases are a match to TRBD2. The CDR3 has 14 amino acids. In germline, CDR1 is SGHAT, CDR2 FQNNGV. Trimming cost V 6 bases and J 2 bases; bases outside gene matches: 6. CDR3 DNA sequence: TGTGCCAGCAGGGCAGCGGGAGCCCCCTACGAGCAGTACTTC. Translation gives CASRAAGAPYEQYF.